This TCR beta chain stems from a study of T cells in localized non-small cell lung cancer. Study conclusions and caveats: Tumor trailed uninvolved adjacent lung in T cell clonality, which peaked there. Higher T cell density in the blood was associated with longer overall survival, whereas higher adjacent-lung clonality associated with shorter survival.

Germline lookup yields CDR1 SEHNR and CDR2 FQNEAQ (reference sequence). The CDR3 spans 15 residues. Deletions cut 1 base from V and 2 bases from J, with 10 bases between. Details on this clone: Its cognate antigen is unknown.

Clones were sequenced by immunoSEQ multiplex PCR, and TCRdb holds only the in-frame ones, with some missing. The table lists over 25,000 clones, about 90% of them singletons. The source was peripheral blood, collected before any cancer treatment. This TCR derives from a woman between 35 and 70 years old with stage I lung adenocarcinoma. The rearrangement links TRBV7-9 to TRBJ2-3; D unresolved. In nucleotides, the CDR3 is TGTGCCAGCAGCTTAGGGAACCCTGACACAGATACGCAGTATTTT. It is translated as CASSLGNPDTDTQYF.